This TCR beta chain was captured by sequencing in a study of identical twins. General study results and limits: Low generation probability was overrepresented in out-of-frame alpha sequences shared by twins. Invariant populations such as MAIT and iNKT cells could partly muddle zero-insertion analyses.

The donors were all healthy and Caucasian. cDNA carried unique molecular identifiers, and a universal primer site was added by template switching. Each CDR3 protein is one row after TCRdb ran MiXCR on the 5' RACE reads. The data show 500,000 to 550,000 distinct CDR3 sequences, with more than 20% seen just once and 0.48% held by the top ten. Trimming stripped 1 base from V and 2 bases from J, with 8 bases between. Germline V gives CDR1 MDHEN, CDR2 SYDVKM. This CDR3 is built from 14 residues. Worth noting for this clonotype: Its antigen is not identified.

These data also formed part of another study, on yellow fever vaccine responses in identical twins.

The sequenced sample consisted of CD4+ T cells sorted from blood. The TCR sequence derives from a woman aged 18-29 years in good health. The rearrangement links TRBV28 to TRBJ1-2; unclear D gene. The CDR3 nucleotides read TGTGCCAGCAGTTTATTTCACAGAAACTATGGCTACACCTTC. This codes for CASSLFHRNYGYTF.